The next 24 T cell receptor beta chains were all read from a single sample in a study of cytomegalovirus exposure and HLA in healthy donors. The PCR was carried out with 60 Vbeta primers and 13 Jbeta primers. Sequencing used immunoSEQ multiplex PCR; TCRdb keeps in-frame clones, though not all of them. The sample includes 150,000 to 190,000 clones, about three quarters of them seen just once. Material: PBMCs. The receptors derive from a man between 18 and 35 years old in good health and CMV-seronegative.

The CDR3 loop reads CASSYSRGQPQHF. CDR3 bases: TGTGCCAGCAGTTATAGCAGGGGTCAGCCCCAGCATTTT. The chain recombines TRBV6-5 with TRBJ1-5, with D possibly TRBD1 on 6 matching bases. The CDR3 consists of 13 residues. V gave up 3 bases and J gave up 6 bases, with 9 bases separating them. Germline CDR1 is MNHEY and CDR2 is SVGAGI.

The rearrangement links TRBV28 to TRBJ2-3, with D tentatively TRBD1 (7 bases). The CDR3 extends over 16 amino acids. V lost 5 bases and J 1 base, leaving 16 bases between the germline ends. The germline gives CDR1 MDHEN, CDR2 SYDVKM. Here the CDR3 DNA reads TGTGCCAGCAGTCCACCCCAGGGGGGAGGCACAGATACGCAGTATTTT. This translates into CASSPPQGGGTDTQYF.

The J gene is TRBJ1-4, the V gene TRBV6-5; 8 nucleotides align to TRBD1. The CDR3 covers 15 residues. Per germline, CDR1 MNHEY and CDR2 SVGAGI. J lost 8 bases, V lost 2 bases, and 7 bases had no gene match. The CDR3 sequence: CASSYGQGAQEKLFF. The DNA for the CDR3 is TGTGCCAGCAGTTACGGGCAGGGGGCGCAAGAAAAACTGTTTTTT.

The chain employs TRBV28 and TRBJ1-5; D gene unclear. The CDR3 contains 13 residues. V was pared by 5 bases and J by 6 bases, with 11 bases between. CDR1 is MDHEN and CDR2 is SYDVKM in the germline V gene. CDR3 DNA sequence: TGTGCCAGCAGTCCGGGTACGGGTCAGCCCCAGCATTTT. As protein: CASSPGTGQPQHF.

The table lists this clone with a few counts. Additional DNA sequences in this sample encode the identical CDR3. The genes are TRBV5-1 and TRBJ1-4, with 7 bases matching TRBD1. V was clipped by 0 bases and J by 8 bases; unmatched bases: 4. The length of the CDR3 is 14 residues. From germline, CDR1 is SGHRS and CDR2 YFSETQ. CDR3 residues: CASSLGQGGEKLFF. The CDR3 DNA reads as TGCGCCAGCAGCTTGGGACAGGGAGGCGAAAAACTGTTTTTT.

CDR3 nucleotides: TGTGCCAGCAGTCGTGAGGGTAGCGGGAACTACGAGCAGTACTTC. This translates into CASSREGSGNYEQYF. The chain employs TRBV2 and TRBJ2-7, with 8 positions matching TRBD2. The length of the CDR3 is 15 residues. J was trimmed by 3 bases and V by 5 bases; bases with no gene match: 9. The germline V gene encodes CDR1 SNHLY and CDR2 FYNNEI.

The J gene is TRBJ2-7, the V gene TRBV21-1; the listed D gene, TRBD1, was not tested against the DNA. TRBV21-1 is labeled a pseudogene. The CDR3 spans 14 residues. The DNA for the CDR3 is TGTGCCAGCAGCCCTCGGGACAGGGAATACGAGCAGTACTTC. Translated, it gives CASSPRDREYEQYF.

This chain joins TRBV5-8 and TRBJ1-2; 8 nucleotides match TRBD1. CDR1 is SGHTS and CDR2 is YDEGEE in the germline V gene. Losses at the gene ends were 5 bases for V and 4 bases for J; bases not matched to a gene: 4. CDR3 length: 13 residues. The CDR3 sequence: CASRQTGAYGYTF. The CDR3 DNA reads TGTGCCAGCAGACAGACAGGGGCCTATGGCTACACCTTC.

V gene TRBV7-2 combines with J gene TRBJ1-5, with D perhaps matching TRBD1 (5 bases). CDR1 and CDR2 from the germline V gene are SGHTA and FQGNSA. The CDR3 loop spans 14 amino acids. Trimming took 5 bases from V and 9 from J, leaving 17 bases between them. This CDR3 is CASSPGGDRPPQHF. In nucleotides, the CDR3 is TGTGCCAGCAGCCCCGGGGGGGACCGGCCGCCCCAGCATTTT.

In this sample, this clone turned up a few times. The rearrangement uses TRBV5-1 and TRBJ1-2; 7 bases align to TRBD1. The CDR3 length is 14 residues. From germline, CDR1 is SGHRS and CDR2 YFSETQ. V trimming: 0 bases; J trimming: 3 bases; junction bases outside the gene matches: 2. CDR3 region: CASSLATGDYGYTF. CDR3 nucleotide sequence: TGCGCCAGCAGCTTGGCCACAGGGGACTATGGCTACACCTTC.

This CDR3 is CASWWGGTEAFF. CDR3 nucleotide sequence: TGTGCCAGCTGGTGGGGAGGCACTGAAGCTTTCTTT. The chain has TRBV5-5 and TRBJ1-1; D unresolved. Germline V gene sequence: CDR1 SGHKS, CDR2 YYEKEE (reference sequence). Trimming removed 7 bases from V and 4 bases from J, with 11 bases in between. There are 12 residues in the CDR3.

V usage is TRBV6-5 and J usage is TRBJ2-7, with a tentative D call TRBD2 (7 bases). Germline CDR1 MNHEY, CDR2 SVGAGI. CDR3 length: 14 residues. The V and J ends lost 10 bases and 6 bases respectively, with 22 bases between them. The CDR3 is CATQGRESWREQYF. CDR3 DNA: TGTGCCACCCAGGGGCGGGAGTCCTGGCGCGAGCAGTACTTC.

The V and J genes are TRBV5-1 and TRBJ2-3, with D possibly being TRBD2 (6 bases). CDR3 length: 16 residues. The ends were cut back, 0 bases at V and 3 bases at J, with 14 bases in the middle. Germline V gene lookup returns CDR1 SGHRS and CDR2 YFSETQ. CDR3 region: CASSLGAGRPTDTQYF. CDR3 bases: TGCGCCAGCAGCTTGGGTGCGGGGCGGCCAACAGATACGCAGTATTTT.

The chain is built from TRBV6-4 and TRBJ1-5; D unresolved. The germline V gene has CDR1 MRHNA and CDR2 SNTAGT. Trimming took off 2 bases at V and 0 bases at J, with 14 bases between the two ends. This CDR3 is 17 amino acids long. CDR3 sequence: CASSDGQSHYSNQPQHF. Written as DNA, the CDR3 is TGTGCCAGCAGTGACGGCCAGTCACACTATAGCAATCAGCCCCAGCATTTT.

The table lists this clone with a count of one. The genes are TRBV5-6 and TRBJ2-4; 7 bases match TRBD2. Germline V lookup: CDR1 SGHDT, CDR2 YYEEEE. This CDR3 is 15 amino acids long. With 4 bases clipped from V and 7 bases from J, the junction kept 11 bases outside the gene matches. The CDR3 region has the DNA TGTGCCAGCAGCCCCGGCCCCAGGGAGGGGAACATTCAGTACTTC. Translating it yields CASSPGPREGNIQYF.

The rearrangement joins TRBV6-5 to TRBJ2-7; 10 bases agree with TRBD2. After removal of 0 bases from V and 5 bases from J, the junction contained 4 bases not matched to a gene. Germline assignment: CDR1 MNHEY and CDR2 SVGAGI. The CDR3 consists of 15 residues. CDR3 DNA sequence: TGTGCCAGCAGTTACTCGACCCTAGCGGGGGACGAGCAGTACTTC. Protein: CASSYSTLAGDEQYF.

The gene calls are TRBV6-1 and TRBJ2-7; 11 bases agree with TRBD1. In germline, CDR1 is MNHNS, CDR2 SASEGT. The CDR3 spans 15 residues. After removal of 5 bases from V and 0 bases from J, the junction contained 3 bases not matched to a gene. The DNA of the CDR3 is TGTGCCAGCAGTCCAGGGACAGGGGGCTCCTACGAGCAGTACTTC. It encodes CASSPGTGGSYEQYF.

The CDR3 region is CASSYSPQTRHTIYF. The CDR3 DNA reads as TGTGCCAGCAGTTACTCGCCCCAGACACGGCACACCATATATTTT. The V call is TRBV6-5, the J call TRBJ1-3; no clear D. V shed 0 bases and J shed 8 bases, with 14 bases lying between them. The CDR3 extends over 15 amino acids. Germline values: CDR1 MNHEY, CDR2 SVGAGI.

This clone was found a few times. The chain links TRBV28 to TRBJ1-5; D is unclear. This CDR3 is 16 amino acids long. CDR1 and CDR2 from the germline V gene are MDHEN and SYDVKM. Trimming removed 5 bases from V and 0 bases from J, with 14 bases in between. In DNA, the CDR3 is TGTGCCAGCAGTCCCCGGCGGAATTATAGCAATCAGCCCCAGCATTTT. Amino acid sequence: CASSPRRNYSNQPQHF.

The chain links TRBV19 to TRBJ2-7; D is possibly TRBD1 (5 bases). Trimming removed 4 bases from V and 2 bases from J, with 18 bases in between. The CDR3 is 16 residues long. Germline CDR1 LNHDA, CDR2 SQIVND (reference sequence). CDR3 loop: CASSTVDSAGAYEQYF. As DNA, the CDR3 is TGTGCCAGTAGTACCGTAGACAGTGCTGGGGCCTACGAGCAGTACTTC.

The chain is built from TRBV4-3 and TRBJ1-4, with 7 bases fitting TRBD1. CDR1 LGHNA and CDR2 YSLEER come from the germline V gene. The CDR3 contains 16 residues. V lost 4 bases, J lost 7 bases, and 12 bases stayed unmatched. CDR3 protein: CASSRITGARGEKLFF. The DNA of the CDR3 is TGCGCCAGCAGCCGAATTACAGGGGCCCGGGGTGAAAAACTGTTTTTT.

V usage is TRBV7-9 and J usage is TRBJ1-2, with D tentatively TRBD1 (5 bases). With 8 bases removed from V and 0 bases from J, the gap between germline ends came to 10 bases. This CDR3 has 13 residues. The germline gives CDR1 SEHNR, CDR2 FQNEAQ (reference sequence). As DNA, the CDR3 is TGTGCCAGCGGGGCGCTCGCTAACTATGGCTACACCTTC. Translating it yields CASGALANYGYTF.

J is TRBJ2-1 and V is TRBV5-1, with 8 bases fitting TRBD1. From germline, CDR1 is SGHRS and CDR2 YFSETQ. V was pared by 3 bases and J by 3 bases, with 8 bases of the junction left unmatched. This CDR3 comprises 16 residues. For the CDR3, the DNA is TGCGCCAGCAGCTCGCCCACAGGGGGTAACTACAATGAGCAGTTCTTC. Amino acid sequence: CASSSPTGGNYNEQFF. The variable domain in full, completed from reference TRBV5-1 and TRBJ2-1, reads KAGVTQTPRYLIKTRGQQVTLSCSPISGHRSVSWYQQTPGQGLQFLFEYFSETQRNKGNFPGRFSGRQFSNSRSEMNVSTLELGDSALYLCASSSPTGGNYNEQFFGPGTRLTVL.

This clone appeared a single time. The rearrangement joins TRBV28 to TRBJ1-2, with a possible D match to TRBD1 (6 bases). Germline CDR1 is MDHEN and CDR2 is SYDVKM. CDR3 length: 12 amino acids. V was clipped by 7 bases and J by 8 bases, with 14 bases between them. CDR3 in DNA: TGTGCCAGCACCCCCCAGGGGAGAGGCTACACCTTC. Translated: CASTPQGRGYTF.